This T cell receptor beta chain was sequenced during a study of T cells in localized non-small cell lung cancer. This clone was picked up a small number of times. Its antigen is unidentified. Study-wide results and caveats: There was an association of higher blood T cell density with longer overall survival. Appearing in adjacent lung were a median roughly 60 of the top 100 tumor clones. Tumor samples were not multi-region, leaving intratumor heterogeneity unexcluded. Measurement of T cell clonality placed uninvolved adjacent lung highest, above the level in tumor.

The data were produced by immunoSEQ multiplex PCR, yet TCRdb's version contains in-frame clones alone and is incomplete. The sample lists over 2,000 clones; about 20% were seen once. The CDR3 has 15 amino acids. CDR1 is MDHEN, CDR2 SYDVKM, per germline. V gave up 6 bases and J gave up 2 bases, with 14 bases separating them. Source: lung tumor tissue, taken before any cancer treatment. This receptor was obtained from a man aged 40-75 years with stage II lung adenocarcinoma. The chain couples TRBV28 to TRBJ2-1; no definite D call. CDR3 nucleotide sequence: TGTGCCAGCAGCAACGTTGGGAAAACCTACAATGAGCAGTTCTTC. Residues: CASSNVGKTYNEQFF. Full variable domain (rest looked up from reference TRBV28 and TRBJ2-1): DVKVTQSSRYLVKRTGEKVFLECVQDMDHENMFWYRQDPGLGLRLIYFSYDVKMKEKGDIPEGYSVSREKKERFSLILESASTNQTSMYLCASSNVGKTYNEQFFGPGTRLTVL.